This is a list of T cell receptor beta chains from one sample in a study of tumor-infiltrating lymphocytes in glioblastoma multiforme. Each CDR3 protein is one row after TCRdb ran MiXCR on the multiplex PCR reads. The sample shows fewer than 11,000 distinct CDR3 sequences, less than 75% of them seen only once. Sequenced material: brain tumor tissue. The source of these receptors is a male donor with glioblastoma. Both conserved end residues are part of each CDR3. The D gene is left open where the match is weak. Where a row states a size, it is once, few, many or the class of an expanded clone; other rows omit it.

>NA|TRBJ2-1|NA|TRBV10-3
TGTGCTATCAGTGTGGACGGGATGGCCGACAATGAGCAGTTCTTC
CAISVDGMADNEQFF
>NA|TRBJ2-3|NA|TRBV20-1
TGCAGTGCTAGCACATTCGGGAGTACGGGCGTCGAGCAGTATTTT
CSASTFGSTGVEQYF
>NA|TRBJ2-5|medium-sized|TRBV4-1
TGCGCCAGCAGCCAAGACAGCAGGGAGACCCAGTACTTC
CASSQDSRETQYF
>NA|TRBJ2-7|NA|TRBV6-5
TGTGCCAGCAGTTACTCTTTACACCAACAACACGAGCAACACTTC
CASSYSLHQQHEQHF
>NA|TRBJ2-1|many|TRBV24-1
TGTGCCACCAGTGATGGATTTAGCAATGAGCAGTCCTTC
CATSDGFSNEQSF
>TRBD1|TRBJ2-7|NA|TRBV10-3
TGTGTCATCAGTGAGCCGGGACAGAAGCAGTACTTC
CVISEPGQKQYF
>NA|TRBJ2-1|NA|TRBV11-3
TGTGCCAGCAGCCTAGTTACCAATGAGCAGTTCTTC
CASSLVTNEQFF
>NA|TRBJ1-5|many|TRBV30
TGTGCCTGGAGTATAACGGGGGGCCGGCCCCAGCATTTT
CAWSITGGRPQHF
>NA|TRBJ1-5|NA|TRBV6-5
TGTGCCGGCAGTTACTCTGCCGGGGGCGCGAATCAGCCCCAGCATTTT
CAGSYSAGGANQPQHF
>NA|TRBJ1-5|medium-sized|TRBV6-5
TGTGCCAGCAGTTACTCGGCCAGGGGTGGCAATCAGCCCCAGCATTTT
CASSYSARGGNQPQHF
>NA|TRBJ2-1|few|TRBV11-1
TGTGCCAGCAGCTTAGGCCACTGGTTTGAGCAGTTCTTC
CASSLGHWFEQFF
>NA|TRBJ2-3|NA|TRBV11-2
TGTGCCAGCACCATCAGTCGTAGCACAGATGCGCAGTACTTT
CASTISRSTDAQYF
>NA|TRBJ2-7|NA|TRBV11-1
TGTGCCAGCAGCCCTCGTCAGGGTGGTGATCAGTGCTTC
CASSPRQGGDQCF
>NA|TRBJ2-1|NA|TRBV11-3
TGTGTCAGCACCCTTAACAACTACAATGAGCAGTTCTTC
CVSTLNNYNEQFF
>NA|TRBJ2-1|medium-sized|TRBV6-1
TGTGCCAGCAGCCAGCGTTGGGGGGGGCTTCGATCCAATGAGCAGTTCTTC
CASSQRWGGLRSNEQFF